Listed below are T cell receptor beta chains from one sample, sequenced in a study of T cell responses to AZD1222 COVID-19 vaccine. The table came from immunoSEQ multiplex PCR; TCRdb's copy has only in-frame clones and leaves some out. The repertoire has over 70,000 clones, more than 60% of them found once; the top ten carry roughly a quarter. This specimen was peripheral blood, taken 28 days after the second dose of the MenACWY control vaccine. The receptor set was obtained from an adult who received the MenACWY meningococcal vaccine as a control. The CDR3 runs from the conserved cysteine through the conserved F or W. A D gene is named only where the DNA matches it firmly. Rows give clone size only sometimes, using once, few, many, or a class for an expanded clone.

V	size	J	D	DNA	CDR3
TRBV9	.	TRBJ2-3	.	TGTGCCAGCAGCGTAACGGGAAACCCAGATACGCAGTATTTT	CASSVTGNPDTQYF
TRBV4-1	.	TRBJ1-5	.	TGCGCCAGCAGCCAAGATCGTCATCAGCCCCAGCATTTT	CASSQDRHQPQHF
TRBV5-1	few	TRBJ2-2	.	TGCGCCAGCAGCTTGGGACGAAGCACCGGGGAGCTGTTTTTT	CASSLGRSTGELFF
TRBV9	.	TRBJ2-7	TRBD1	TGTGCCAGCAGCGTAGATGTAGGAGGGACAGGGGCCATCTACGAGCAGTACTTC	CASSVDVGGTGAIYEQYF
TRBV18	few	TRBJ1-1	.	TGTGCCAGCTCACCGGGGGATGACACTGAAGCTTTCTTT	CASSPGDDTEAFF
TRBV18	.	TRBJ2-1	TRBD2	TGTGCCAGCTCACCCGGGACTAACAATGAGCAGTTCTTC	CASSPGTNNEQFF
TRBV25-1	few	TRBJ1-6	TRBD1	TGTGCCAGCGTCGTCCCGGGACAGGGTACGGACCCACCCCTCCACTTT	CASVVPGQGTDPPLHF
TRBV2	.	TRBJ1-4	.	TGTGCCAGCAGCCGGGACGAGGAAAAACTGTTTTTT	CASSRDEEKLFF
TRBV7-9	.	TRBJ2-2	.	TGTGCCAGCGGGGAGAAGCGACACACCGGGGAGCTGTTTTTT	CASGEKRHTGELFF
TRBV7-9	.	TRBJ2-1	.	TGTGCCAGCAGATCACGGGGCAATGAGCAGTTCTTC	CASRSRGNEQFF
TRBV7-2	.	TRBJ2-7	.	TGTGCCAGCAGCTTAGAACAGAGCTCCTACGAGCAGTACTTC	CASSLEQSSYEQYF
TRBV3-1/TRBV3-2	.	TRBJ2-7	.	TGTGCCAGCAGCCAAGATCCTTTGGCCCCCTACGAGCAGTACTTC	CASSQDPLAPYEQYF
TRBV6-5	.	TRBJ1-2	.	TGTGCCAGCAGAACCCGGGGGGGATATGGCTACACCTTC	CASRTRGGYGYTF
TRBV2	once	TRBJ1-6	.	TGTGCCAGCAGTGACTGGGCGAGCTCCTATAATTCACCCCTCCACTTT	CASSDWASSYNSPLHF
TRBV5-6	.	TRBJ2-1	TRBD2	TGTGCCAGCAGCCATGGACTAGCGGGAGTGGATGAGCAGTTCTTC	CASSHGLAGVDEQFF
TRBV9	.	TRBJ1-5	.	TGTGCCAGCAGCGCAGGACCCGGGGGCAATCAGCCCCAGCATTTT	CASSAGPGGNQPQHF
TRBV11-2	.	TRBJ2-3	.	TGTGCCAGCAGAGGACCTTCTAGCACAGATACGCAGTATTTT	CASRGPSSTDTQYF
TRBV9	.	TRBJ2-2	.	TGTGCCAGCAGCGCCGACGCAGGGGTCCACACCGGGGAGCTGTTTTTT	CASSADAGVHTGELFF
TRBV7-9	.	TRBJ2-3	.	TGTGCCAGCAGCTTATCTGCAACAGATACGCAGTATTTT	CASSLSATDTQYF
TRBV6-5	.	TRBJ2-7	TRBD1	TGTGCCAGCACCAGGGGTGGGGACAGTTCTTACGAGCAGTACTTC	CASTRGGDSSYEQYF
TRBV6-5	.	TRBJ2-7	TRBD1	TGTGCCAGCAGTTATGGGCAGGGGGTCGAAAGGGAGTACTTC	CASSYGQGVEREYF
TRBV30	.	TRBJ2-2	.	TGTGCCTGGAGTCTAGGGCCGAACACCGGGGAGCTGTTTTTT	CAWSLGPNTGELFF
TRBV5-4	once	TRBJ1-2	TRBD1	TGTGCCAGCAGCCTGCCGGGACAGGGCTTTCTCTACACCTTC	CASSLPGQGFLYTF
TRBV28	.	TRBJ2-3	TRBD1	TGTGCCAGCAGTCTTACCCTCGTGACAGGGGTGAGCACAGATACGCAGTATTTT	CASSLTLVTGVSTDTQYF
TRBV11-2	.	TRBJ2-1	TRBD2	TGTGCCAGCAGCTTATTATCGAGCGGGAGGGGATCAGCGCAGTTCTTC	CASSLLSSGRGSAQFF
TRBV30	.	TRBJ1-5	.	TGTGCCTGGAGTGAACTGGGGGGGGTCGGACAGCCCCAGCATTTT	CAWSELGGVGQPQHF
TRBV3-1/TRBV3-2	.	TRBJ2-7	.	TGTGCCAGCAGCCAAGGCTCCGGGACACCGACCTACGAGCAGTACTTC	CASSQGSGTPTYEQYF
TRBV19	.	TRBJ2-7	.	TGTGCCAGTAGTAGAGGACACCCCTACGAGCAGTACTTC	CASSRGHPYEQYF
TRBV12-3/TRBV12-4	.	TRBJ1-4	TRBD1	TGTGCCAGCAGTCCGCGGGACAGGGGGCTACTGTTTTTT	CASSPRDRGLLFF
TRBV3-1/TRBV3-2	.	TRBJ1-2	.	TGTGCCAGCAGCCGCGGAACAGGCATATCCTATGGCTACACCTTC	CASSRGTGISYGYTF